Here is one TCR beta chain with its context. These data belong to a study of blood T cell repertoires in COVID-19. Germline assignment: CDR1 DFQATT and CDR2 SNEGSKA (reference sequence). The CDR3 loop spans 11 amino acids. Here immunoSEQ multiplex PCR was the method, and the copy in TCRdb shows in-frame clones only, minus some. The sample yields a few hundred thousand clones, 85% to 90% seen once. The chain has TRBV20-1 and TRBJ2-1; tentative D call: TRBD2 (6 bases). The sample consisted of peripheral blood. The source of this sequence is a woman aged 25 to 39 with COVID-19, enrolled during active disease. Here the CDR3 reads CSRSGYNEQFF. Written as DNA, the CDR3 is TGCAGCCGAAGCGGGTACAATGAGCAGTTCTTC.